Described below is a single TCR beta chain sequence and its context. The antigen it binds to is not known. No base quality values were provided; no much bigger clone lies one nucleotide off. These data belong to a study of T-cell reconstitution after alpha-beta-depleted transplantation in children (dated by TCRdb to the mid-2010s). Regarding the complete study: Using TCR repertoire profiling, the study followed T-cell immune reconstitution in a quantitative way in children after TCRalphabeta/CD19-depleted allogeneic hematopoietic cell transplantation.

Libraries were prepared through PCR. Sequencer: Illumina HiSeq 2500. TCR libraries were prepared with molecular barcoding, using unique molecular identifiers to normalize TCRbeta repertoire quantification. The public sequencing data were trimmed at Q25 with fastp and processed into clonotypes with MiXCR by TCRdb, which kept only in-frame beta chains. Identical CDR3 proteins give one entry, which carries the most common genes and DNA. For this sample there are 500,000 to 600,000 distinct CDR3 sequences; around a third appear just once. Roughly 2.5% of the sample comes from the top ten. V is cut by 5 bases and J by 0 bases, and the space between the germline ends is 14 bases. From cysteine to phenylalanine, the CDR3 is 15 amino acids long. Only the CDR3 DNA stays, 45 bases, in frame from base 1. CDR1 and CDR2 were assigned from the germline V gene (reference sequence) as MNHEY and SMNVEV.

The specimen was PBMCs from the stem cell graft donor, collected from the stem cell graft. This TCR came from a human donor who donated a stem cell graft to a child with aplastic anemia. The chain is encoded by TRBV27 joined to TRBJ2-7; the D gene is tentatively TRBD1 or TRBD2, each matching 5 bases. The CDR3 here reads CASSPGAASSYEQYF. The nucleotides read TGTGCCAGCAGTCCCGGGGCGGCTAGCTCCTACGAGCAGTACTTC.